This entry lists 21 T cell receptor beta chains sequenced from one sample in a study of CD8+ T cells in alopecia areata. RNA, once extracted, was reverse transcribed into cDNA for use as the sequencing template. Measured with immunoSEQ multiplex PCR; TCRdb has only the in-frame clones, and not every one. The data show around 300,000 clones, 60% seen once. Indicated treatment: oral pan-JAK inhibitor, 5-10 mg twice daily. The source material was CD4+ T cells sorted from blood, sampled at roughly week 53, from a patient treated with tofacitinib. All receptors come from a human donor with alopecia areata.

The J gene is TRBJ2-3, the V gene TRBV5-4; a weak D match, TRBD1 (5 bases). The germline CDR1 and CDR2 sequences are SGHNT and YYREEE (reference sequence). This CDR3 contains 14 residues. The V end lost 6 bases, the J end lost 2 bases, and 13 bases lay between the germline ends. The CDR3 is CASTLRGYTDTQYF. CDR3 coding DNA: TGTGCCAGCACCCTAAGGGGATACACAGATACGCAGTATTTT.

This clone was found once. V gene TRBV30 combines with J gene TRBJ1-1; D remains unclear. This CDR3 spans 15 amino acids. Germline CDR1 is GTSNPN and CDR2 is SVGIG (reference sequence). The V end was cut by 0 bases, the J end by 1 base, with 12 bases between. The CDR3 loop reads CAWSVTGRRNTEAFF. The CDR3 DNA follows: TGTGCCTGGAGTGTAACCGGCAGGCGGAACACTGAAGCTTTCTTT.

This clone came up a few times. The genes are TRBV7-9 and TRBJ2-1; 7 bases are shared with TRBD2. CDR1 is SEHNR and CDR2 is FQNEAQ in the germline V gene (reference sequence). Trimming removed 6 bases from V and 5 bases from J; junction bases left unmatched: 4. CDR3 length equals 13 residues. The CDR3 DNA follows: TGTGCCAGCAGATTGAGCGGGGACAATGAGCAGTTCTTC. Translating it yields CASRLSGDNEQFF.

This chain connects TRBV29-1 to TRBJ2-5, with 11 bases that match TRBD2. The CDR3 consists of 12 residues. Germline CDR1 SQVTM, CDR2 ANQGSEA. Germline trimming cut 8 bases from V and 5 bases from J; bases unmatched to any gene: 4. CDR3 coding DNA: TGCAGCATCGGGACTAGCGGCGAGACCCAGTACTTC. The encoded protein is CSIGTSGETQYF.

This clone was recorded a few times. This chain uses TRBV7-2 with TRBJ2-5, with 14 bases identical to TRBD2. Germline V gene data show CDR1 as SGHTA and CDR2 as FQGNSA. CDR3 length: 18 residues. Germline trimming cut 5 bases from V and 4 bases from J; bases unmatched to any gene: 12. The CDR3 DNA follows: TGTGCCAGCAGCACAGACGGACTAGCGGGGGGCATCCGAGAGACCCAGTACTTC. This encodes CASSTDGLAGGIRETQYF.

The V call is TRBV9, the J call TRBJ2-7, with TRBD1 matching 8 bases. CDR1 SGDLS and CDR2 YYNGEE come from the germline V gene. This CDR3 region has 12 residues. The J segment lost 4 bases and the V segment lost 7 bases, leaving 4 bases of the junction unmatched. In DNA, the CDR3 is TGTGCCAGCGGTACAGGGGGATACGAGCAGTACTTC. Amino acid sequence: CASGTGGYEQYF.

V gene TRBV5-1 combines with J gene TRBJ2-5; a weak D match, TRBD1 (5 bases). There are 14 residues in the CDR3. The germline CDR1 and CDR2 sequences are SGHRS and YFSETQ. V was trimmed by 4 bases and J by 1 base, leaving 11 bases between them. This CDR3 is CASSGNQGQETQYF. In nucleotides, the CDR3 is TGCGCCAGCAGCGGAAACCAGGGCCAAGAGACCCAGTACTTC.

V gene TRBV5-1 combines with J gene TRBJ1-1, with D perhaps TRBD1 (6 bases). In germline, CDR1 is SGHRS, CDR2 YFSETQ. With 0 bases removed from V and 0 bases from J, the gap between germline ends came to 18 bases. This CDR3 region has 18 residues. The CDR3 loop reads CASSLALSPTGMNTEAFF. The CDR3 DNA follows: TGCGCCAGCAGCTTGGCCCTCTCCCCAACAGGGATGAACACTGAAGCTTTCTTT.

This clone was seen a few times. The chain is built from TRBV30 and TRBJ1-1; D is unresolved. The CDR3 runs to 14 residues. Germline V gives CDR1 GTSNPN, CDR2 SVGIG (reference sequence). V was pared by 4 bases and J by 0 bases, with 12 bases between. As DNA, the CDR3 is TGTGCCTGGAAGTGGTCAGCATTGAACACTGAAGCTTTCTTT. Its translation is CAWKWSALNTEAFF.

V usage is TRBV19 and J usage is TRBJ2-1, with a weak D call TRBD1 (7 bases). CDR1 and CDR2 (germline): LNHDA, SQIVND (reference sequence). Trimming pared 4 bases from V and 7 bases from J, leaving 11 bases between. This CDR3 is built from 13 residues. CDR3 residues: CASSKPGGNEQFF. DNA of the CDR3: TGTGCCAGTAGTAAACCAGGGGGGAATGAGCAGTTCTTC. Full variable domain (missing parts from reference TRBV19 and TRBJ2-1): DGGITQSPKYLFRKEGQNVTLSCEQNLNHDAMYWYRQDPGQGLRLIYYSQIVNDFQKGDIAEGYSVSREKKESFPLTVTSAQKNPTAFYLCASSKPGGNEQFFGPGTRLTVL.

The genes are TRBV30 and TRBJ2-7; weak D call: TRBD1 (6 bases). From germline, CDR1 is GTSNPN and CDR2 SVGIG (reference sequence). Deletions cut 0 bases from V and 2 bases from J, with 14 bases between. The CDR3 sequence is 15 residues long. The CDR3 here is CAWSVLGHLPYEQYF. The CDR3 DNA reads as TGTGCCTGGAGTGTACTGGGACACCTTCCCTACGAGCAGTACTTC.

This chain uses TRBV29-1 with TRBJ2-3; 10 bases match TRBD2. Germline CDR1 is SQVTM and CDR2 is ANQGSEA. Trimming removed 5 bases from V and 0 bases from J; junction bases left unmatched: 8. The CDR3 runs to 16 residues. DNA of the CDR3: TGCAGCGTTCGGGCCCCTAGCGGGGGCAGCACAGATACGCAGTATTTT. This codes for CSVRAPSGGSTDTQYF.

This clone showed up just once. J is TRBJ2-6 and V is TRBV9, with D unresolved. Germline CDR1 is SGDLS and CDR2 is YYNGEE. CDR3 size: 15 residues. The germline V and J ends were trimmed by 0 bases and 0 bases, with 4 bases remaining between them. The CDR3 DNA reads TGTGCCAGCAGCGTAGACGTCTCTGGGGCCAACGTCCTGACTTTC. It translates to CASSVDVSGANVLTF.

In DNA form, the CDR3 reads TGTGCCAGCAGCTTTGGGACTAGCGGGGGCGATACGCAGTATTTT. Protein product: CASSFGTSGGDTQYF. The chain combines TRBV7-9 with TRBJ2-3; 14 bases are a match to TRBD2. V dropped 3 bases and J dropped 6; count of bases not matched to a gene: 2. Looked up from germline, CDR1 is SEHNR and CDR2 is FQNEAQ (reference sequence). The CDR3 covers 15 residues. The full variable domain, completed using reference TRBV7-9 and TRBJ2-3, is DTGVSQNPRHKITKRGQNVTFRCDPISEHNRLYWYRQTLGQGPEFLTYFQNEAQLEKSRLLSDRFSAERPKGSFSTLEIQRTEQGDSAMYLCASSFGTSGGDTQYFGPGTRLTVL.

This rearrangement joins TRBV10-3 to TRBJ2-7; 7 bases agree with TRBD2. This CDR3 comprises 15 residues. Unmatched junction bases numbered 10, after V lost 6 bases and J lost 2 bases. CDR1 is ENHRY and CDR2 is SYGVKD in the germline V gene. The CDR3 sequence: CAISPGEGHTYEQYF. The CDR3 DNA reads TGTGCCATCAGCCCCGGGGAGGGGCACACCTACGAGCAGTACTTC.

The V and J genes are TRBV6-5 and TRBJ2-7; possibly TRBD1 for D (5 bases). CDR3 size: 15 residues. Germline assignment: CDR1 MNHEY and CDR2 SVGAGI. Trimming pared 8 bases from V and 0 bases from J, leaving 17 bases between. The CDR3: CASSRGVTASYEQYF. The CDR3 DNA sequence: TGTGCCAGCTCCCGTGGTGTGACAGCCTCCTACGAGCAGTACTTC.

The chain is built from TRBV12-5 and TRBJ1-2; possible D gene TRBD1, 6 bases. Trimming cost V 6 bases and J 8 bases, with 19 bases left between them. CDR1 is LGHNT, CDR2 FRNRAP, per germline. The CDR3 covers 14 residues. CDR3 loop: CASGSYRDVEGYTF. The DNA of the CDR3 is TGTGCTAGTGGCTCTTACAGGGATGTGGAGGGCTACACCTTC.

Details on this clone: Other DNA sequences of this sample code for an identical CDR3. As DNA, the CDR3 is TGTGCCAGCAGCGTAGATAACACCGGGGAGCTGTTTTTT. Residues: CASSVDNTGELFF. The gene calls are TRBV9 and TRBJ2-2; no clear D gene. CDR1 and CDR2 (germline): SGDLS, YYNGEE. The CDR3 consists of 13 residues. V shed 0 bases and J shed 2 bases, with 2 bases lying between them.

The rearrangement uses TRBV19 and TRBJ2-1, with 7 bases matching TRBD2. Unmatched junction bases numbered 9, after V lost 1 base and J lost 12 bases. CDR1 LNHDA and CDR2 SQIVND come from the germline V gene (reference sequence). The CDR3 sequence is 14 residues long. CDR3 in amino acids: CASSIVGGVAPQFF. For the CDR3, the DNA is TGTGCCAGTAGTATAGTTGGGGGGGTTGCCCCGCAGTTCTTC.

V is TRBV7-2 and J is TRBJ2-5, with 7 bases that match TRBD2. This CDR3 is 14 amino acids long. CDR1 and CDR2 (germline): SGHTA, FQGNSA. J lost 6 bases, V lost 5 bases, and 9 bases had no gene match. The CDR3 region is CASSRSGDEKTQYF. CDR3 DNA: TGTGCCAGCAGCCGGAGCGGGGATGAAAAGACCCAGTACTTC.

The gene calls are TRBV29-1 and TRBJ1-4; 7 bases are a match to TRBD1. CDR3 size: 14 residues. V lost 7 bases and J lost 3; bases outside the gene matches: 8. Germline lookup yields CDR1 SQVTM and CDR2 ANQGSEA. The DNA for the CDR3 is TGCAGCGCCACAGAGGGGGCCTCTAATGAAAAACTGTTTTTT. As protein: CSATEGASNEKLFF.